The clone carrying this T cell receptor (beta chain) was seen at least ten times. Its antigen is as yet unknown. These data originate in a study of blood T cells in healthy people across ages. Total RNA extracted from each sample amounted to at least 5.5 micrograms. Study observations and caveats: Both naive CD4+ cell counts and diversity were greater in long-lived donors than in aged donors.

Germline V gene sequence: CDR1 SGHRS, CDR2 YFSETQ. The CDR3 loop spans 13 amino acids. V was pared by 0 bases and J by 5 bases, with 8 bases between. A second PCR of 7 to 11 cycles used a sample-barcoded 5' primer and a J-beta primer mix. TCRdb analysed the 5' RACE reads with MiXCR anew, one entry per CDR3 protein. The sample consists of hundreds of thousands of distinct CDR3 sequences, around 45% of them appearing once. The specimen was blood. The genes are TRBV5-1 and TRBJ1-1, with no clear D. The source is a woman aged 60-75 years in good health. The CDR3 coding sequence is TGCGCCAGCAGCTTGGGCTTCCAGACTGAAGCTTTCTTT. This translates into CASSLGFQTEAFF.